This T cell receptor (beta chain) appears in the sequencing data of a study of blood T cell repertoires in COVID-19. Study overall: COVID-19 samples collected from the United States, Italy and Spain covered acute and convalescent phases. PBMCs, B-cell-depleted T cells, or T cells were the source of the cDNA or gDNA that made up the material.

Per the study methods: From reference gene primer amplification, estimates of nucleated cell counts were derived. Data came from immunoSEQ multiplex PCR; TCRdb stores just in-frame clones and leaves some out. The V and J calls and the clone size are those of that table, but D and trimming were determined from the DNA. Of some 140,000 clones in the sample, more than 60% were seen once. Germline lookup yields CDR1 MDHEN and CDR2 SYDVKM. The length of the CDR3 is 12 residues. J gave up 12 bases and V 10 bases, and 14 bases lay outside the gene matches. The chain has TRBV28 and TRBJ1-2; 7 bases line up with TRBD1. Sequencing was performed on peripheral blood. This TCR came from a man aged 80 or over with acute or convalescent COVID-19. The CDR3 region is CAIQKGTAMNTF. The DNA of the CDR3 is TGTGCCATCCAAAAAGGGACAGCTATGAACACCTTC.